Only a few counts were recorded for the clone carrying this T cell receptor (beta chain). This entry is derived from a study of blood T cell repertoires in COVID-19. Study as a whole: PBMCs, B-cell-depleted T cells, or T cells were the source of the cDNA or gDNA that made up the material.

Original processing methods: Estimates of nucleated cell counts were drawn from the amplification of reference gene primers. Data came from immunoSEQ multiplex PCR; TCRdb stores just in-frame clones and leaves some out. The DNA gave D and trimming, while V, J and clone size come from that table. The sample lists about 170,000 clones, approximately 91% seen once, with about 5.3% in the top ten. The CDR3 length is 16 residues. V trimming: 1 base; J trimming: 7 bases; junction bases outside the gene matches: 5. The germline V gene encodes CDR1 LNHNV and CDR2 YYDKDF (reference sequence). Patients at the Seattle site were enrolled during active infection and followed longitudinally.

Sample: peripheral blood. The TCR originated in a man aged 18 to 30 with COVID-19, enrolled during active disease. The rearrangement links TRBV15 to TRBJ2-7; 15 bases map to TRBD2. CDR3 coding DNA: TGTGCCACCAGCAGAGGAGGACTAGCGGGAGGGAGGGAGCAGTACTTC. Its protein is CATSRGGLAGGREQYF.